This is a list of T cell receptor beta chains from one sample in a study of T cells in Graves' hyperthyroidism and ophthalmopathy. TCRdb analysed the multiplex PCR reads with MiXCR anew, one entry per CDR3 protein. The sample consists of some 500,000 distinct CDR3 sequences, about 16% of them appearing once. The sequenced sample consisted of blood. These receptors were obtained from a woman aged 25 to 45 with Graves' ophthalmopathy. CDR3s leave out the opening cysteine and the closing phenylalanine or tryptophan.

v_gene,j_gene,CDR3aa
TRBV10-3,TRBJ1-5,AISAVGSDRGHQPQH
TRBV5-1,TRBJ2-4,ASSLEPPPQAKNIQY
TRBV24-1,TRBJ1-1,ATSDSGDDREAF
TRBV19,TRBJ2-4,ASSQTFLGPSKNIQY
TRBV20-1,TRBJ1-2,SAPGTEPRGNYGYT
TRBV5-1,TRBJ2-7,ASSRGTSGRFYEQY
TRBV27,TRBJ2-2,ASRWGSTGELF
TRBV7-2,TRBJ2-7,ASSPRQGTSYGQY
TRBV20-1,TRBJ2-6,SARDEGVSGANVLT
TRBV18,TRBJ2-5,ASSLGTGSTETQY
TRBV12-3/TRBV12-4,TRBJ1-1,ASSPRPGHTEAF
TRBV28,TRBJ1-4,ASSLSMANEKLF
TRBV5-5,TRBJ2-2,ASSLGTSGNTGELF
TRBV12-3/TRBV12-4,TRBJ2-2,ADTLGGGNTGELF
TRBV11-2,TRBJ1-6,ASSLQGFNSPLH
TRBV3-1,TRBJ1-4,ASSLDSGDEKLF
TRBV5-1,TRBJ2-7,ASSLGLAGVYEQY
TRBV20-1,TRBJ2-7,SARTDGGPEQY
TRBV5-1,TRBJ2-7,ASSRGQGATNEQY
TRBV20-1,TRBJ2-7,SAPAGSLNSYEQY
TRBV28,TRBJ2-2,ASSPGTSEGTGELF
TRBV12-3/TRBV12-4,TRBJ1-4,ASSFSGLGEKLF
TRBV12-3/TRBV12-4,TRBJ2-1,ASSFNANEQF
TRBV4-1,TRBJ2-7,ASSLRTGEAYEQY
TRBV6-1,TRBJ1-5,ASSELTGAQPQH
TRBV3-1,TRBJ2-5,ASSQGTQY
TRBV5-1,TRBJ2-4,APPIAKNIQY
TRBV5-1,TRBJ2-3,ATGDYADTQY
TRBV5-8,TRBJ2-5,ASSFWGGETQY
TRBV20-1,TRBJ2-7,SARREPIGQGWRDASYEQY
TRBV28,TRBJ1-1,ASSLGGSLGFEAF
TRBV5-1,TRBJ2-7,ASSQPDRGLYEQY
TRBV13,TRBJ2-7,ASSLFGTEPTRDSYEQY
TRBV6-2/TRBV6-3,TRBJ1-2,ASSGNRDGYT
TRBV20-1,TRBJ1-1,SAGGTANMNTEAF
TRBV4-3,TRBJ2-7,ASSLDGGGTGYEQY
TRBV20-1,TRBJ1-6,SARGRRDSPLH
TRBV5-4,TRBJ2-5,ASSLPGLAGVRETQY
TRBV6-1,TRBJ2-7,ASSYRTGYEQY
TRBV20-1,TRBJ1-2,SAAGTDYGYT
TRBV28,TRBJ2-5,ASTVGQLGETQY
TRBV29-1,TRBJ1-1,SAPGQLNTEAF
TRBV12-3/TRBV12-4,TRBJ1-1,ASSLRTGMNTEAF
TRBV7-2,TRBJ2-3,ASSVAGTSADTQY
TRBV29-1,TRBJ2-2,SVDYREGLGGELF
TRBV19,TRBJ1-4,ATKQGAGEKLF
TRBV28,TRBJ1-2,ASSSPPRRYGYT
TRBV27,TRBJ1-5,ASSTEGRSNQPQH
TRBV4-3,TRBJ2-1,ASSQEGAPYNEQF
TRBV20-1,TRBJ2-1,STTSDSYNEQF
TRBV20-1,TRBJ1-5,SADQGRGWNQPQH
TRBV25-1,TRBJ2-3,ASSGAGSSADTQY
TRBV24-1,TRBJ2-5,ATSEPGTGQETQY
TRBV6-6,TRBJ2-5,ASSYSSFAGGYQETQY
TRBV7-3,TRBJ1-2,ASSPGQGHGYT
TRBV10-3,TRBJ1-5,ATETGGDNQPQH
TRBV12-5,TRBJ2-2,ASGLVPKAGGGPGELF
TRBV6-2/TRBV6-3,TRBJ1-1,ARDGTGDTEAF
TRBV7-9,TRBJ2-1,ASSRGQGADNEQF
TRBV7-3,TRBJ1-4,ASTSGRGAQLF